What follows describes a single T cell receptor (beta chain). Authors' analysis steps: Amplified reference gene primers provided the basis for estimating nucleated cell counts. Here immunoSEQ multiplex PCR was the method, and the copy in TCRdb shows in-frame clones only, minus some. That table supplies the V and J calls and clone size; D and trimming were determined from the DNA. The sample holds about 250,000 clones, roughly 86% seen once. The junction had 14 bases not matched to a gene; V was cut back by 0 bases and J by 1 base. The CDR3 loop spans 20 amino acids. Per germline, CDR1 KGHDR and CDR2 SFDVKD. This sample is part of a study of blood T cell repertoires in COVID-19.

The material sequenced was peripheral blood. The genes are TRBV24-1 and TRBJ2-3; 8 nucleotides agree with TRBD2. The TCR was taken from a woman younger than 45 with acute or convalescent COVID-19. The DNA of the CDR3 is TGTGCCACCAGTGATTTGCACGACGCGGGAGGTCGCCCGGGCACAGATACGCAGTATTTT. Translation gives CATSDLHDAGGRPGTDTQYF.